This passage covers 24 T cell receptor beta chains from one sample sequenced in a study of T cells after yellow fever vaccination. TCRdb ran MiXCR on the 5' RACE reads and lists one entry per CDR3 protein. The table shows 180,000 or so distinct CDR3 sequences, with approximately 10% occurring only once. The source material was CD8+ T cells sorted from PBMCs, sampled 15 days after the yellow fever booster vaccination. The receptors were sampled from a man between 18 and 29 years old who received the YFV17D yellow fever vaccine.

In this sample, this clonotype turned up a few times. The genes are TRBV19 and TRBJ2-1, with D possibly matching TRBD1 (6 bases). Trimming pared 7 bases from V and 5 bases from J, leaving 12 bases between. The CDR3 is 13 amino acids. Germline loops: CDR1 LNHDA, CDR2 SQIVND (reference sequence). In DNA form, the CDR3 reads TGTGCCAGTATGCAGGGGCTCAACAATGAGCAGTTCTTC. Residues: CASMQGLNNEQFF. Supplemented by reference TRBV19 and TRBJ2-1, the full variable domain reads DGGITQSPKYLFRKEGQNVTLSCEQNLNHDAMYWYRQDPGQGLRLIYYSQIVNDFQKGDIAEGYSVSREKKESFPLTVTSAQKNPTAFYLCASMQGLNNEQFFGPGTRLTVL.

This clonotype was detected only a few times. The V and J genes are TRBV5-1 and TRBJ2-1, with D tentatively TRBD2 (5 bases). The CDR3 has 16 amino acids. Germline-derived CDR1 and CDR2 are SGHRS and YFSETQ. Trimming stripped 3 bases from V and 2 bases from J, with 15 bases between. The CDR3: CASSSRTPGAYNEQFF. The CDR3 DNA follows: TGCGCCAGCAGCTCTAGGACTCCTGGCGCCTACAATGAGCAGTTCTTC. Drawing the rest from reference TRBV5-1 and TRBJ2-1, the complete variable domain is KAGVTQTPRYLIKTRGQQVTLSCSPISGHRSVSWYQQTPGQGLQFLFEYFSETQRNKGNFPGRFSGRQFSNSRSEMNVSTLELGDSALYLCASSSRTPGAYNEQFFGPGTRLTVL.

J is TRBJ2-7 and V is TRBV6-5, with D unresolved. V gave up 6 bases and J gave up 1 base, with 10 bases separating them. In germline, CDR1 is MNHEY, CDR2 SVGAGI. CDR3 size: 13 residues. For the CDR3, the DNA is TGTGCCAGCAGGCCCCAGTGGTCCTACGAGCAGTACGTC. This encodes CASRPQWSYEQYV.

This chain joins TRBV28 and TRBJ1-2; possibly TRBD1 for D (6 bases). The CDR3 is made up of 14 amino acids. The V end lost 5 bases, the J end lost 6 bases, and 16 bases lay between the germline ends. Germline loops: CDR1 MDHEN, CDR2 SYDVKM. The DNA of the CDR3 is TGTGCCAGCAGTCGCGAGGGGGATTGGAATGGCTACACCTTC. It specifies CASSREGDWNGYTF.

This clonotype was seen a handful of times. The chain uses TRBV7-6 and TRBJ1-1; a weak D match, TRBD1 (5 bases). Trimming removed 2 bases at V and 6 bases at J, with 10 bases between. The CDR3 is 13 amino acids. Germline lookup yields CDR1 SGHVS and CDR2 FNYEAQ. CDR3 bases: TGTGCCAGCAGCTTATCCATGGGGGCTGAAGCTTTCTTT. Translation gives CASSLSMGAEAFF.

This rearrangement joins TRBV3-1 to TRBJ2-4; D unresolved. This CDR3 has 16 amino acids. Trimming left V 4 bases short and J 1 base short, with 14 bases between. The germline CDR1 and CDR2 sequences are LGHDT and YNNKEL (reference sequence). CDR3: CASSPRAIRAKNIQYF. The DNA of the CDR3 is TGTGCCAGCAGCCCTAGGGCCATCCGGGCCAAAAACATTCAGTACTTC.

This clonotype has only a few counts. The rearrangement links TRBV6-4 to TRBJ2-3; D possibly corresponds to TRBD2 (7 bases). The V and J ends lost 2 bases and 2 bases respectively, with 11 bases between them. The germline V gene has CDR1 MRHNA and CDR2 SNTAGT. The CDR3 is 15 residues long. The CDR3: CASSDGGGHTDTQYF. CDR3 sequence (DNA): TGTGCCAGCAGTGACGGGGGGGGGCACACAGATACGCAGTATTTT.

This clonotype was counted many times. The DNA for the CDR3 is TGCGCCAGCAGCCTGCAGGGAGTACTGAACACTGAAGCTTTCTTT. This gives the protein CASSLQGVLNTEAFF. This chain joins TRBV4-1 and TRBJ1-1, with D perhaps TRBD1 (5 bases). CDR3 size: 15 residues. The V gene's germline CDR1 is MGHRA and CDR2 YSYEKL. Trimming pared 4 bases from V and 0 bases from J, leaving 12 bases between.

This clonotype appeared a few times. The chain carries TRBV4-1 and TRBJ2-1, with 11 bases matching TRBD2. Per the germline V gene, CDR1 is MGHRA and CDR2 is YSYEKL. The CDR3 has 17 amino acids. J lost 10 bases, V lost 0 bases, and 11 bases had no gene match. CDR3 DNA sequence: TGCGCCAGCAGCCAAGAGACCGGGACTAGCGGTTCTAGGGAGCAGTTCTTC. Its translation is CASSQETGTSGSREQFF.

This clonotype was seen many times. The chain has TRBV4-1 and TRBJ1-2, with D possibly being TRBD1 (6 bases). V lost 4 bases and J lost 4, with 19 bases in between. This CDR3 spans 16 amino acids. CDR1 and CDR2 (germline): MGHRA, YSYEKL. The CDR3, as DNA: TGCGCCAGCAGCCCCCAAAGGACAGCCCCTAGCTATGGCTACACCTTC. The encoded protein is CASSPQRTAPSYGYTF.

This clonotype was observed at least ten times. The CDR3 protein is CASSQYRGPGYEQYF. CDR3 coding DNA: TGCGCCAGCAGCCAGTACAGGGGGCCTGGGTACGAGCAGTACTTC. The V call is TRBV4-3, the J call TRBJ2-7; 9 nucleotides agree with TRBD1. V dropped 3 bases and J dropped 4; count of bases not matched to a gene: 7. Germline V CDR1 and CDR2: LGHNA, YSLEER. The CDR3 sequence is 15 residues long.

CDR3 sequence: CASITGFQPQHF. Here the CDR3 DNA reads TGTGCCAGCATAACAGGGTTTCAGCCCCAGCATTTT. The rearrangement joins TRBV28 to TRBJ1-5; maybe TRBD1 (6 bases). Germline V gene sequence: CDR1 MDHEN, CDR2 SYDVKM. V was clipped by 7 bases and J by 6 bases, with 10 bases between them. The CDR3 has 12 residues.

The chain joins TRBV29-1 to TRBJ2-3; 12 nucleotides align to TRBD2. J was trimmed by 5 bases and V by 2 bases; bases with no gene match: 2. CDR3 length: 14 residues. CDR1 is SQVTM and CDR2 is ANQGSEA in the germline V gene. The CDR3 coding sequence is TGCAGCGTTGAACTAGCGGGGGGGGGAGATACGCAGTATTTT. Protein product: CSVELAGGGDTQYF.

The chain carries TRBV6-5 and TRBJ1-5, with D possibly TRBD1 on 6 matching bases. Germline V gene lookup returns CDR1 MNHEY and CDR2 SVGAGI. V was shortened by 5 bases and J by 7 bases, with 12 bases between the two germline ends. CDR3 length: 13 amino acids. The CDR3 reads CASSRQAGQPQHF. CDR3 bases: TGTGCCAGCAGTAGACAGGCGGGCCAGCCCCAGCATTTT.

At least ten counts were recorded for this clonotype. This chain uses TRBV3-1 with TRBJ2-1; 7 positions match TRBD2. The ends lost 3 bases at V and 2 bases at J; junction bases unmatched: 4. The CDR3 is 15 residues long. In germline, CDR1 is LGHDT, CDR2 YNNKEL (reference sequence). In DNA, the CDR3 is TGTGCCAGCAGCCATGTACTAGCGCCCTACAATGAGCAGTTCTTC. Protein sequence: CASSHVLAPYNEQFF.

This clonotype was observed a handful of times. As DNA, the CDR3 is TGTGCCAGCAGCCACGGACAGGGAAACAATGAGCAGTTCTTC. Translating it yields CASSHGQGNNEQFF. V gene TRBV6-2 or TRBV6-3 combines with J gene TRBJ2-1; TRBD1 matches 8 bases. Losses at the gene ends were 6 bases for V and 5 bases for J; bases not matched to a gene: 6. The CDR3 consists of 14 residues. CDR1 is MNHEY, CDR2 SVGEGT, per germline.

The sample holds a few counts of this clonotype. The V and J genes are TRBV7-9 and TRBJ1-4; TRBD1 agrees at 8 bases. Germline V gene lookup returns CDR1 SEHNR and CDR2 FQNEAQ (reference sequence). The CDR3 sequence is 14 residues long. With V trimmed by 4 bases and J by 6 bases, 4 bases remained unmatched. CDR3 sequence reads: CASSSQGQDEKLFF. The CDR3 DNA reads as TGTGCCAGCAGCTCACAGGGACAGGATGAAAAACTGTTTTTT.

This chain connects TRBV29-1 to TRBJ2-7; D call uncertain. CDR1 is SQVTM, CDR2 ANQGSEA, per germline. The length of the CDR3 is 12 residues. Trimming took off 7 bases at V and 3 bases at J, with 13 bases between the two ends. CDR3 protein: CSGRHDRYEQYV. The CDR3 DNA sequence: TGCAGCGGGCGGCACGACCGCTACGAGCAGTACGTC.

This clonotype turned up a few times. The chain has TRBV27 and TRBJ2-2; perhaps TRBD2 as D (5 bases). V lost 8 bases to trimming and J lost 6 bases, with 10 bases between them. The germline CDR1 and CDR2 sequences are MNHEY and SMNVEV (reference sequence). There are 12 residues in the CDR3. The CDR3 loop reads CASHEGSGELFF. DNA of the CDR3: TGTGCCAGCCACGAGGGATCCGGGGAGCTGTTTTTT.

The sample holds a few counts of this clonotype. The chain employs TRBV4-1 and TRBJ2-3; 7 nucleotides align to TRBD2. V trimming: 6 bases; J trimming: 0 bases; junction bases outside the gene matches: 9. Germline V gene data show CDR1 as MGHRA and CDR2 as YSYEKL. The CDR3 contains 16 residues. The CDR3 DNA sequence: TGCGCCAGCAGACCTGGTGGCGGGGGAAGCACAGATACGCAGTATTTT. Amino acids: CASRPGGGGSTDTQYF.

The chain recombines TRBV18 with TRBJ1-2; a possible D gene is TRBD1 (6 bases). In germline, CDR1 is KGHSH, CDR2 LQKENI. CDR3 length equals 14 residues. V was cut by 4 bases and J by 8 bases, with 17 bases left in between. For the CDR3, the DNA is TGTGCCAGCTCACTTCGAGACAGGACCCTGGGCTACACCTTC. Amino acid sequence: CASSLRDRTLGYTF.

This chain connects TRBV25-1 to TRBJ2-1, with unresolved D. CDR3 length: 13 amino acids. Per the germline V gene, CDR1 is MGHDK and CDR2 is SYGVNS. The germline V and J ends were trimmed by 1 base and 4 bases, with 5 bases remaining between them. CDR3 amino acids: CASSELGYNEQFF. CDR3 in DNA: TGTGCCAGCAGTGAATTAGGGTACAATGAGCAGTTCTTC.

This clonotype has a handful of counts. The V and J genes are TRBV27 and TRBJ2-7; 9 bases align to TRBD2. Looked up from germline, CDR1 is MNHEY and CDR2 is SMNVEV (reference sequence). V trimming: 5 bases; J trimming: 2 bases; junction bases outside the gene matches: 7. The CDR3 extends over 15 amino acids. In DNA, the CDR3 is TGTGCCAGCAGTCGAAAGCGGGGGGTTGCCTACGAGCAGTACGTC. As protein: CASSRKRGVAYEQYV.

The chain carries TRBV29-1 and TRBJ1-4; perhaps TRBD1 as D (5 bases). Germline assignment: CDR1 SQVTM and CDR2 ANQGSEA. V was shortened by 4 bases and J by 8 bases, with 8 bases between the two germline ends. CDR3 length equals 11 residues. CDR3 in amino acids: CSVAGDEKLFF. CDR3 DNA: TGCAGCGTTGCGGGGGACGAAAAACTGTTTTTT.